One and the same sample provided the 6 T cell receptor beta chains below, sequenced in a study of CD8 T cells in ankylosing spondylitis. Study results and caveats: There was a TCR beta motif, made of several highly homologous variants, that appeared characteristic of ankylosing spondylitis blood.

Each CDR3 protein gets one entry after TCRdb re-called the 5' RACE reads with MiXCR. The sample carries roughly 700,000 distinct CDR3 sequences, around 20% recorded once. These receptors have no identified antigens. Sequencing was done on a sample of blood, either unsorted or a sorted T cell fraction (not recorded which). The receptors originated from a male donor with ankylosing spondylitis.

This clonotype has more than one count but fewer than ten. The chain has TRBV11-2 and TRBJ2-3, with D hard to call. Trimming pared 3 bases from V and 4 bases from J, leaving 20 bases between. The CDR3 has 17 residues. The germline V gene encodes CDR1 SGHAT and CDR2 FQNNGV. The DNA for the CDR3 is TGTGCCAGCAGCTTGAGGTCTAGAGCGCTTGAGGCAGATACGCAGTATTTT. It specifies CASSLRSRALEADTQYF.

V and J are TRBV7-9 and TRBJ1-5; 9 positions agree with TRBD1. The CDR3 is made up of 14 amino acids. Trimming took 5 bases from V and 6 from J; bases not matched to a gene: 5. Germline V CDR1 and CDR2: SEHNR, FQNEAQ (reference sequence). The CDR3 loop is CASSKTGGGQPQHF. In DNA, the CDR3 is TGTGCCAGCAGCAAAACAGGGGGCGGTCAGCCCCAGCATTTT.

This clonotype has just a few counts. The chain employs TRBV29-1 and TRBJ2-1; 11 bases line up with TRBD1. From germline, CDR1 is SQVTM and CDR2 ANQGSEA. The CDR3 consists of 13 residues. V lost 2 bases and J lost 13; bases outside the gene matches: 7. The CDR3 bases are TGCAGCGTTGAAAAAGGACAGGGGGCTATACAGTTCTTC. Its translation is CSVEKGQGAIQFF.

This clonotype was seen a handful of times. V usage is TRBV18 and J usage is TRBJ1-6; weak D call: TRBD1 (5 bases). The germline gives CDR1 KGHSH, CDR2 LQKENI. V was cut by 5 bases and J by 9 bases, with 17 bases left in between. The CDR3 is 15 residues long. The CDR3 sequence: CASSKGREISSPLHF. CDR3 bases: TGTGCCAGCTCAAAGGGCAGGGAGATTTCTTCACCCCTCCACTTT.

This clonotype was observed a few times. This chain connects TRBV10-3 to TRBJ2-3; 11 bases fit TRBD2. Unmatched junction bases numbered 11, after V lost 8 bases and J lost 4 bases. Germline-derived CDR1 and CDR2 are ENHRY and SYGVKD. The CDR3 has 16 residues. The CDR3 nucleotides are TGTGCCATCGGACCGAAGACTAGCGGGGAGGCAGATACGCAGTATTTT. Protein product: CAIGPKTSGEADTQYF.

V and J are TRBV4-2 and TRBJ1-6; TRBD1 might be the D (6 bases). The CDR3 consists of 17 residues. The germline V and J ends were trimmed by 0 bases and 0 bases, with 9 bases remaining between them. Germline V gives CDR1 LGHNA, CDR2 YNFKEQ. The CDR3, as DNA: TGTGCCAGCAGCCAAGAAGGACAGAGCTCCTATAATTCACCCCTCCACTTT. Translating it yields CASSQEGQSSYNSPLHF.